The 2 T cell receptor beta chains below all came from one sample that was sequenced in a study of blood T cell repertoires in COVID-19. Data came from immunoSEQ multiplex PCR; TCRdb stores just in-frame clones and leaves some out. The sample records some 67,000 clones, more than 75% being singletons. Material: peripheral blood. The receptors shown here come from a man between 50 and 59 years old with active COVID-19.

This chain uses TRBV24-1 with TRBJ2-1, with D hard to call. CDR3 length: 13 amino acids. Germline V lookup: CDR1 KGHDR, CDR2 SFDVKD. Trimming stripped 5 bases from V and 3 bases from J, with 7 bases between. CDR3 protein: CATSVRSYNEQFF. CDR3 nucleotides: TGTGCCACCAGTGTACGGAGCTACAATGAGCAGTTCTTC.

This clone was seen only a few times. This sequence joins TRBV7-2 and TRBJ2-7; a possible D gene is TRBD1 (6 bases). The CDR3 length is 13 residues. Trimming stripped 5 bases from V and 2 bases from J, with 10 bases between. Germline V gene sequence: CDR1 SGHTA, CDR2 FQGNSA. The CDR3 reads CASSPDSTYEQYF. The CDR3 nucleotides are TGTGCCAGCAGCCCGGACAGTACCTACGAGCAGTACTTC.